This T cell receptor beta chain was retrieved from a study of T cell responses to AZD1222 COVID-19 vaccine. Background on the study: Second doses were pooled across both intervals (about 4 or about 12 weeks).

Trimming stripped 4 bases from V and 2 bases from J, with 8 bases between. CDR1 ENHRY and CDR2 SYGVKD come from the germline V gene. The CDR3 sequence is 13 residues long. Concerning this clone: Its antigen is not identified.

Using immunoSEQ multiplex PCR, the repertoire was profiled, and TCRdb retains in-frame clones only, with some absent. The sample lists more than 100,000 clones; about nine tenths were seen once. Study-wide results and limits: A reported finding is that nearly half of spike-specific TCRs target unmutated variant regions. Most donors were white British, females outnumbered males, and clonal diversity was possibly underestimated.

The TCR originated in an adult in good health. This sequence joins TRBV10-3 and TRBJ2-5, with no clear D. The input for sequencing was peripheral blood, taken on day 0 of AZD1222 vaccination. For the CDR3, the DNA is TGTGCCATCAGTGTAGGTGGACAAGAGACCCAGTACTTC. Amino acid sequence: CAISVGGQETQYF.